Here is one T cell receptor beta chain with its context. V shed 1 base, J shed 8 bases, and the junction held 11 bases outside the gene matches. Germline V gene data show CDR1 as LNHDA and CDR2 as SQIVND (reference sequence). The CDR3 sequence is 16 residues long. Recovery meant two consecutive negative NP/OP PCR tests, professional clearance, or resolved symptoms. Produced via immunoSEQ multiplex PCR; TCRdb's table is partial and in-frame only. The repertoire holds 150,000 to 250,000 clones, with about 86% as singletons. The sample originates from a study of blood T cell repertoires in COVID-19. The receptor comes from a man between 40 and 49 years old who had recovered from COVID-19. The V call is TRBV19, the J call TRBJ1-2; 9 bases line up with TRBD1. The specimen was PBMCs or T cells enriched from blood (not recorded which). The CDR3 loop is CASSIVSETGGGGYTF. The CDR3 coding sequence is TGTGCCAGTAGTATAGTTTCCGAGACAGGGGGTGGCGGCTACACCTTC.